The TCR beta chain under discussion was sequenced for a study of control samples from healthy donors and cancer patients. Produced via immunoSEQ multiplex PCR; TCRdb's table is partial and in-frame only. The sample holds under 200,000 clones, 91% seen once. CDR1 is DFQATT, CDR2 SNEGSKA, per germline (reference sequence). The germline V and J ends were trimmed by 4 bases and 1 base, with 4 bases remaining between them. This CDR3 is built from 11 residues. This clone was picked up a small number of times. The sequenced sample was blood. The chain recombines TRBV20-1 with TRBJ1-1; no clear D. The TCR was taken from a woman aged 25 to 39 in good health. This chain's CDR3 is CSATENTEAFF. In DNA form, the CDR3 reads TGCAGTGCTACGGAGAACACTGAAGCTTTCTTT.